These 32 T cell receptor beta chains were all obtained from the same sample, sequenced in a study of blood T cell repertoires in COVID-19. Generated by immunoSEQ multiplex PCR, the TCRdb table keeps only in-frame clones and is missing some. The repertoire holds just under 150,000 clones, more than 75% seen once, with roughly 8% in the top ten. The sequencing sample was made of peripheral blood. These TCRs come from a woman in her fifties or sixties with active or convalescent COVID-19.

This clone was observed a single time. The rearrangement links TRBV30 to TRBJ1-2, with D perhaps matching TRBD1 (5 bases). The CDR3 has 15 residues. V was trimmed by 0 bases and J by 4 bases, leaving 15 bases between them. Per germline, CDR1 GTSNPN and CDR2 SVGIG (reference sequence). CDR3 residues: CAWSVGTGGVYGYTF. CDR3 sequence (DNA): TGTGCCTGGAGTGTAGGTACAGGTGGGGTCTATGGCTACACCTTC.

The chain combines TRBV29-1 with TRBJ1-5; D is uncertain. The V end was cut by 4 bases, the J end by 7 bases, with 11 bases between. Germline CDR1 reads SQVTM; CDR2 reads ANQGSEA. The CDR3 extends over 12 amino acids. The CDR3 nucleotides read TGCAGCGTTGCTGGGTTCGGGCAGCCCCAGCATTTT. Translated: CSVAGFGQPQHF.

The rearrangement links TRBV7-3 to TRBJ2-7; 12 nucleotides line up with TRBD1. The CDR3 loop spans 15 amino acids. The germline gives CDR1 SGHTA, CDR2 FQGTGA. After removal of 5 bases from V and 4 bases from J, the junction contained 6 bases not matched to a gene. The CDR3 protein is CASSVRDRGPYEQYF. The CDR3 nucleotides read TGTGCCAGCAGCGTACGGGACAGGGGGCCGTACGAGCAGTACTTC.

The CDR3 spells CASSPGGTGNEKLFF. The CDR3 DNA sequence: TGCGCCAGCAGTCCCGGCGGGACGGGGAATGAAAAACTGTTTTTT. This sequence joins TRBV5-1 and TRBJ1-4; tentatively, D is TRBD1 (5 bases). Trimming left V 5 bases short and J 5 bases short, with 16 bases between. Germline CDR1 SGHRS, CDR2 YFSETQ. This CDR3 is 15 amino acids long.

The DNA for the CDR3 is TGTGCCAGCAGCTTGGGAGGACACAGTAATGAAAAACTGTTTTTT. Translating it yields CASSLGGHSNEKLFF. This chain connects TRBV5-6 to TRBJ1-4; tentatively, D is TRBD1 (5 bases). This CDR3 has 15 amino acids. Germline assignment: CDR1 SGHDT and CDR2 YYEEEE. V lost 0 bases and J lost 4, with 10 bases in between.

The chain employs TRBV5-4 and TRBJ2-7, with D uncertain. The germline V and J ends were trimmed by 0 bases and 3 bases, with 13 bases remaining between them. CDR3 length equals 15 residues. Germline CDR1 SGHNT, CDR2 YYREEE (reference sequence). The CDR3 DNA sequence: TGTGCCAGCAGCTTGGGTCGGTCAGGTGGCTACGAGCAGTACTTC. Its translation: CASSLGRSGGYEQYF.

This chain joins TRBV28 and TRBJ1-2; D perhaps matches TRBD1 (5 bases). CDR1 and CDR2 from the germline V gene are MDHEN and SYDVKM. V dropped 4 bases and J dropped 4 bases, with 13 bases sitting between them. The length of the CDR3 is 14 residues. The CDR3 DNA reads TGTGCCAGCAGTTGGGGAGGGGCGGTCTATGGCTACACCTTC. It specifies CASSWGGAVYGYTF.

J is TRBJ1-1 and V is TRBV19; possibly TRBD1 for D (6 bases). Deletions cut 4 bases from V and 0 bases from J, with 21 bases between. The CDR3 runs to 18 residues. CDR1 and CDR2 (germline): LNHDA, SQIVND (reference sequence). The CDR3 reads CASSTPQGRGYLNTEAFF. CDR3 sequence (DNA): TGTGCCAGTAGTACCCCCCAGGGTAGGGGGTATTTGAACACTGAAGCTTTCTTT.

The chain combines TRBV7-8 with TRBJ1-1; TRBD1 matches at 7 bases. V gave up 6 bases and J gave up 0 bases; unmatched junction bases: 7. Germline CDR1 is SGHVS and CDR2 is FQNEAQ. There are 15 residues in the CDR3. CDR3 amino acids: CASRPTQGLNTEAFF. The CDR3, as DNA: TGTGCCAGCAGGCCAACACAGGGGCTGAACACTGAAGCTTTCTTT.

The V call is TRBV6-5, the J call TRBJ1-2, with 7 nucleotides matching TRBD1. Trimming at V came to 7 bases and at J to 7 bases, leaving 9 bases not matched to a gene. CDR1 and CDR2 (germline): MNHEY, SVGAGI. This CDR3 is built from 13 residues. The DNA for the CDR3 is TGTGCCAGCATGGAGGGGGCTAAGGGTGGCTACACCTTC. It yields the protein CASMEGAKGGYTF.

This clone was seen only once. The J gene is TRBJ2-1, the V gene TRBV7-2; 7 nucleotides line up with TRBD2. Germline V CDR1 and CDR2: SGHTA, FQGNSA. Trimming took 3 bases from V and 8 from J; bases not matched to a gene: 4. This CDR3 region has 13 residues. The CDR3 protein is CASSFGGGDEQFF. In DNA form, the CDR3 reads TGTGCCAGCAGCTTCGGGGGAGGGGATGAGCAGTTCTTC.

In its sample, this clone was seen a few times. The chain couples TRBV6-5 to TRBJ1-1; D might be TRBD1 (5 bases). There are 13 residues in the CDR3. Germline V gene lookup returns CDR1 MNHEY and CDR2 SVGAGI. The V end lost 8 bases, the J end lost 4 bases, and 14 bases lay between the germline ends. The CDR3 coding sequence is TGTGCCAGCGCCTTGTGGGGCGGCACTGAAGCTTTCTTT. Its protein is CASALWGGTEAFF.

This clone was detected only a few times. The chain links TRBV5-1 to TRBJ2-4, with 8 bases aligning to TRBD1. The germline V gene has CDR1 SGHRS and CDR2 YFSETQ. V was clipped by 5 bases and J by 8 bases; unmatched bases: 6. CDR3 size: 13 residues. CDR3 nucleotides: TGCGCCAGCAGGCAGGGGGCTACGGACATTCAGTACTTC. Its translation is CASRQGATDIQYF. Full variable domain (missing parts from reference TRBV5-1 and TRBJ2-4): KAGVTQTPRYLIKTRGQQVTLSCSPISGHRSVSWYQQTPGQGLQFLFEYFSETQRNKGNFPGRFSGRQFSNSRSEMNVSTLELGDSALYLCASRQGATDIQYFGAGTRLSVL.

This rearrangement joins TRBV28 to TRBJ2-5, with D tentatively TRBD2 (6 bases). The CDR3 runs 18 residues. Trimming shortened V by 1 base and J by 2 bases, and 20 bases separated the two germline ends. Germline-derived CDR1 and CDR2 are MDHEN and SYDVKM. CDR3 DNA sequence: TGTGCCAGCAGTTTATTACCTAACTGGGGGGAGGATCAAGAGACCCAGTACTTC. This sequence encodes CASSLLPNWGEDQETQYF.

This chain connects TRBV6-2 or TRBV6-3 to TRBJ2-7; D may be TRBD2 (6 bases). The V and J ends lost 4 bases and 3 bases respectively, with 16 bases between them. The germline V gene has CDR1 MNHEY and CDR2 SVGEGT. This CDR3 spans 15 amino acids. The CDR3 DNA sequence: TGTGCCAGCAGTTTCTCGGGACTCCTGAACTACGAGCAGTACTTC. The encoded protein is CASSFSGLLNYEQYF.

The V and J genes are TRBV28 and TRBJ2-4; 7 positions match TRBD1. The junction had 10 bases not matched to a gene; V was cut back by 8 bases and J by 0 bases. The V gene's germline CDR1 is MDHEN and CDR2 SYDVKM. This CDR3 spans 16 amino acids. The CDR3 loop is CASHGDRAQAKNIQYF. DNA of the CDR3: TGTGCCAGCCATGGAGACAGGGCCCAAGCCAAAAACATTCAGTACTTC.

This clone has a single count. The V and J genes are TRBV11-2 and TRBJ2-1, with TRBD2 matching 10 bases. The CDR3 is 16 amino acids. V shed 5 bases, J shed 7 bases, and the junction held 11 bases outside the gene matches. CDR1 and CDR2 from the germline V gene are SGHAT and FQNNGV. CDR3 nucleotides: TGTGCCAGCAGCATCCCGGGACTAGCGTTAGAGAATGAGCAGTTCTTC. It is translated as CASSIPGLALENEQFF. Full variable domain (outside the CDR3, taken from reference TRBV11-2 and TRBJ2-1): EAGVAQSPRYKIIEKRQSVAFWCNPISGHATLYWYQQILGQGPKLLIQFQNNGVVDDSQLPKDRFSAERLKGVDSTLKIQPAKLEDSAVYLCASSIPGLALENEQFFGPGTRLTVL.

CDR3 sequence: CASSLINQGEAFF. CDR3 DNA: TGTGCCAGCAGCCTCATTAATCAGGGGGAAGCTTTCTTT. The J gene is TRBJ1-1, the V gene TRBV14; TRBD1 is a possible D gene (6 bases). V lost 4 bases and J 8 bases, leaving 14 bases between the germline ends. The CDR3 spans 13 residues. Germline assignment: CDR1 SGHDN and CDR2 FVKESK.

The rearrangement joins TRBV10-3 to TRBJ1-1; weak D call: TRBD1 (5 bases). The CDR3 covers 14 residues. Trimming removed 4 bases at V and 4 bases at J, with 13 bases between. CDR1 and CDR2 (germline): ENHRY, SYGVKD. The chain's CDR3 is CAISVSAGPTEAFF. DNA of the CDR3: TGTGCCATCAGTGTATCGGCAGGGCCCACTGAAGCTTTCTTT.

The rearrangement uses TRBV11-2 and TRBJ1-1, with unresolved D. Germline V gene lookup returns CDR1 SGHAT and CDR2 FQNNGV. V lost 2 bases to trimming and J lost 4 bases, with 11 bases between them. The CDR3 sequence is 14 residues long. The CDR3: CASSLMESFTEAFF. The DNA of the CDR3 is TGTGCCAGCAGCTTAATGGAGTCTTTCACTGAAGCTTTCTTT.

In this sample, this clone turned up a few times. V is TRBV7-9 and J is TRBJ2-1; D unclear. The CDR3 is made up of 11 amino acids. Trimming stripped 3 bases from V and 8 bases from J, with 5 bases between. The germline V gene has CDR1 SEHNR and CDR2 FQNEAQ (reference sequence). CDR3 protein: CASSFIYEQFF. The CDR3 nucleotides are TGTGCCAGCAGCTTTATCTATGAGCAGTTCTTC.

The rearrangement uses TRBV11-2 and TRBJ1-2, with 9 nucleotides matching TRBD1. The J segment lost 8 bases and the V segment lost 6 bases, leaving 13 bases of the junction unmatched. There are 15 residues in the CDR3. The germline V gene encodes CDR1 SGHAT and CDR2 FQNNGV. The CDR3 is CASSLTGGAGQGYTF. DNA of the CDR3: TGTGCCAGCAGTCTCACAGGGGGCGCGGGGCAAGGCTACACCTTC.

This rearrangement joins TRBV27 to TRBJ1-3; D ambiguous. V was shortened by 0 bases and J by 0 bases, with 9 bases between the two germline ends. Per germline, CDR1 MNHEY and CDR2 SMNVEV (reference sequence). This CDR3 has 16 amino acids. The CDR3 is CASSLSYGYSGNTIYF. CDR3 nucleotide sequence: TGTGCCAGCAGTTTATCGTACGGGTACTCTGGAAACACCATATATTTT.

The chain uses TRBV30 and TRBJ1-6; tentative D call: TRBD1 (6 bases). CDR1 and CDR2 from the germline V gene are GTSNPN and SVGIG (reference sequence). The CDR3 extends over 13 amino acids. V was trimmed by 8 bases and J by 5 bases, leaving 13 bases between them. The CDR3 loop reads CAGNRADNSPLHF. CDR3 bases: TGTGCCGGAAACAGGGCTGATAATTCACCCCTCCACTTT.

The chain is built from TRBV19 and TRBJ1-2, with D unresolved. Germline-derived CDR1 and CDR2 are LNHDA and SQIVND (reference sequence). The germline V and J ends were trimmed by 8 bases and 2 bases, with 9 bases remaining between them. The CDR3 spans 12 residues. CDR3 region: CASRGSNYGYTF. The CDR3 DNA reads TGTGCCAGTCGGGGTTCCAACTATGGCTACACCTTC. The complete variable domain, with remaining parts taken from reference TRBV19 and TRBJ1-2, reads DGGITQSPKYLFRKEGQNVTLSCEQNLNHDAMYWYRQDPGQGLRLIYYSQIVNDFQKGDIAEGYSVSREKKESFPLTVTSAQKNPTAFYLCASRGSNYGYTFGSGTRLTVV.

J is TRBJ1-3 and V is TRBV18, with 7 bases identical to TRBD1. Trimming removed 2 bases from V and 8 bases from J; junction bases left unmatched: 6. CDR3 size: 14 residues. CDR1 is KGHSH, CDR2 LQKENI, per germline. The CDR3 bases are TGTGCCAGCTCACCAAGAGGGGGCGCGGACACCATATATTTT. It encodes CASSPRGGADTIYF.

This rearrangement joins TRBV5-4 to TRBJ1-1; D call uncertain. The V gene's germline CDR1 is SGHNT and CDR2 YYREEE (reference sequence). The CDR3 contains 14 residues. The V gene lost 0 bases and the J gene lost 1 base, with 7 bases spanning the gap. The CDR3 loop is CASSLVETNTEAFF. The CDR3, as DNA: TGTGCCAGCAGCTTGGTGGAGACGAACACTGAAGCTTTCTTT.

The rearrangement joins TRBV6-6 to TRBJ2-1; the match to TRBD2 covers 10 bases. Germline CDR1 MNHNY, CDR2 SVGAGI (reference sequence). The CDR3 is 15 residues long. V was clipped by 7 bases and J by 5 bases; unmatched bases: 8. This CDR3 is CASTSSGRAHNEQFF. Written as DNA, the CDR3 is TGTGCCAGCACCTCTAGCGGGAGAGCCCACAATGAGCAGTTCTTC.

V and J are TRBV5-1 and TRBJ1-4; no reliable D call. Germline loops: CDR1 SGHRS, CDR2 YFSETQ. V lost 2 bases, J lost 8 bases, and 13 bases lay in between. CDR3 length equals 14 residues. This chain's CDR3 is CASSFRTAAEKLFF. The DNA of the CDR3 is TGCGCCAGCAGCTTCCGCACCGCAGCGGAAAAACTGTTTTTT.

About this clone itself: The junction departs from germline at one end; a sequencing error may be responsible. This sequence joins TRBV3-1 (or the pseudogene TRBV3-2) and TRBJ2-3; TRBD2 agrees at 14 bases. Germline CDR1 LGHDT, CDR2 YNNKEL (reference sequence). The length of the CDR3 is 16 residues. CDR3 amino acids: CASSRTSGGFTHTQYF. CDR3 DNA sequence: TGTGCCAGCAGCCGGACTAGCGGGGGGTTCACACATACGCAGTATTTT.

The chain employs TRBV3-1 (or the pseudogene TRBV3-2) and TRBJ2-2, with D maybe TRBD2 (5 bases). CDR1 LGHDT and CDR2 YNNKEL come from the germline V gene (reference sequence). This CDR3 has 14 residues. V lost 4 bases, J lost 4 bases, and 10 bases lay in between. CDR3 sequence (DNA): TGTGCCAGCAGCCCCCGTGCGGGCACCGGGGAGCTGTTTTTT. Translation: CASSPRAGTGELFF.

This clone was seen just once. The genes are TRBV29-1 and TRBJ2-5; D possibly corresponds to TRBD1 (6 bases). The CDR3 length is 16 residues. The germline V gene has CDR1 SQVTM and CDR2 ANQGSEA. Trimming cost V 2 bases and J 1 base, with 17 bases left between them. The CDR3 coding sequence is TGCAGCGTTGAAAAACGACAGGACCGGTTCCAAGAGACCCAGTACTTC. Amino acids: CSVEKRQDRFQETQYF.